This T cell receptor beta chain was retrieved from a study of T-cell memory formation after mild COVID-19. From the 5' RACE reads, TCRdb called clonotypes with MiXCR, one entry per CDR3 protein. The data show just under 550,000 distinct CDR3 sequences, around 21% seen once. Findings and caveats of the study: Pre-infection memory harbored some responding clones, suggesting cross-reactive memory joined. Clonal second-wave expansions that peaked on day 37 had unconfirmed SARS-CoV-2 specificity.

With regard to this clonotype: Antigen: not known.

The junction had 6 bases not matched to a gene; V was cut back by 4 bases and J by 1 base. Germline CDR1 is SGHNT and CDR2 is YYREEE (reference sequence). The CDR3 runs to 16 residues. What was sequenced was PBMCs or a T cell subset sorted from them (not recorded which). The genes are TRBV5-4 and TRBJ2-1; 9 bases are shared with TRBD2. This sequence was found in an adult woman who had mild COVID-19 (a few samples of this study predate the infection). Cell type and time point are not known. The CDR3 DNA follows: TGTGCCAGCAGCATAGCGGGAGAACAATCCTACAATGAGCAGTTCTTC. Translation: CASSIAGEQSYNEQFF.